Presented here are 5 T cell receptor beta chains from one specimen sequenced in a study of control samples from healthy donors and cancer patients. The method was immunoSEQ multiplex PCR; TCRdb's version includes in-frame clones alone and lacks a portion of them. Altogether about 130,000 clones are present, approximately 90% being singletons, with the ten largest covering more than 6.5%. The specimen was blood. These TCRs come from a man aged 18 to 35 in good health.

The V call is TRBV11-3, the J call TRBJ2-5, with TRBD1 as a possible D gene (6 bases). CDR1 and CDR2 from the germline V gene are SGHNT and YENEEA. V was clipped by 1 base and J by 5 bases, with 11 bases between them. CDR3 length: 14 residues. The CDR3 is CASSLGDTQETQYF. CDR3 nucleotides: TGTGCCAGCAGCTTAGGGGACACCCAGGAGACCCAGTACTTC.

This chain connects TRBV5-5 to TRBJ1-1; TRBD1 agrees at 7 bases. This CDR3 is built from 14 residues. Germline values: CDR1 SGHKS, CDR2 YYEKEE (reference sequence). After removal of 4 bases from V and 2 bases from J, the junction contained 5 bases not matched to a gene. DNA for the CDR3: TGTGCCAGCAGCAACCGGGACAGTAACACTGAAGCTTTCTTT. This codes for CASSNRDSNTEAFF.

The chain employs TRBV3-1 (or the pseudogene TRBV3-2) and TRBJ2-3; D possibly corresponds to TRBD2 (6 bases). CDR1 is LGHDT and CDR2 is YNNKEL in the germline V gene (reference sequence). The CDR3 sequence is 15 residues long. V was cut by 4 bases and J by 0 bases, with 11 bases left in between. The CDR3 nucleotides read TGTGCCAGCAGCCGTAGCGGATCTAGCACAGATACGCAGTATTTT. Protein: CASSRSGSSTDTQYF.

The J gene is TRBJ1-1, the V gene TRBV7-3, with 7 bases aligning to TRBD1. The CDR3 runs 15 residues. Per germline, CDR1 SGHTA and CDR2 FQGTGA. V lost 2 bases to trimming and J lost 1 base; unmatched junction nucleotides: 4. In DNA form, the CDR3 reads TGTGCCAGCAGCTTATTGGGGACAGCGAACACTGAAGCTTTCTTT. This gives the protein CASSLLGTANTEAFF. The whole variable domain, filled in from reference TRBV7-3 and TRBJ1-1, reads GAGVSQTPSNKVTEKGKYVELRCDPISGHTALYWYRQSLGQGPEFLIYFQGTGAADDSGLPNDRFFAVRPEGSVSTLKIQRTERGDSAVYLCASSLLGTANTEAFFGQGTRLTVV.

This rearrangement joins TRBV5-1 to TRBJ2-5; D gene unclear. V was shortened by 1 base and J by 2 bases, with 6 bases between the two germline ends. CDR3 length: 13 amino acids. Germline values: CDR1 SGHRS, CDR2 YFSETQ. Written as DNA, the CDR3 is TGCGCCAGCAGCTTGAACCAGCAAGAGACCCAGTACTTC. This codes for CASSLNQQETQYF.